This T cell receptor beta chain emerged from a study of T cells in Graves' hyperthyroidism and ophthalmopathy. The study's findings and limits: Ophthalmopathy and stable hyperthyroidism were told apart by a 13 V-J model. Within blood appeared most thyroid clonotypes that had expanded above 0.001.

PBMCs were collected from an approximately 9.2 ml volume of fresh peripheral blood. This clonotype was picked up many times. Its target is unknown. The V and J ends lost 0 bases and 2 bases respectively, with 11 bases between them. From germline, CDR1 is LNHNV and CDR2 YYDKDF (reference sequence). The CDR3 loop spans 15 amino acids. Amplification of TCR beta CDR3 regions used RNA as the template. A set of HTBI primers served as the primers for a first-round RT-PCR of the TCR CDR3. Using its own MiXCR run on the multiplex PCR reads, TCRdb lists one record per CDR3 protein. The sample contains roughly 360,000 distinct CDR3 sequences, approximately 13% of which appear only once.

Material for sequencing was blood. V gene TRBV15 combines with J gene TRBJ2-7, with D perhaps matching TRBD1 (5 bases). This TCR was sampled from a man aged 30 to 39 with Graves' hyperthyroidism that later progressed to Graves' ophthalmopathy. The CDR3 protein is CATSRETGHPYEQYF. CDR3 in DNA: TGTGCCACCAGCAGAGAAACAGGACACCCCTACGAGCAGTACTTC.